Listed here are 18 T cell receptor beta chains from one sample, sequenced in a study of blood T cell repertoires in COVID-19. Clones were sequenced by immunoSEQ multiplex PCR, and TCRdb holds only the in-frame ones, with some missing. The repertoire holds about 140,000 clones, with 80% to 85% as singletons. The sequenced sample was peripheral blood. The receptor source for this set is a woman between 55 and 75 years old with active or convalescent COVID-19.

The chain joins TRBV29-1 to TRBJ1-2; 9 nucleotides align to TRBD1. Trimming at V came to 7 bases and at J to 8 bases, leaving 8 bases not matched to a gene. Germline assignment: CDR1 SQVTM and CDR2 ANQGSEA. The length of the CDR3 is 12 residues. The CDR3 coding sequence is TGCAGCGCCTACAGGGGGCTCTGGGGCTACACCTTC. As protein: CSAYRGLWGYTF.

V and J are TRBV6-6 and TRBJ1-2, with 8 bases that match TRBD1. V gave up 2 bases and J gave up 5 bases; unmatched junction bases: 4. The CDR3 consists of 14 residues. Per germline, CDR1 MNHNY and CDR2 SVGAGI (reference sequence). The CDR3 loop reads CASSYLQGDYGYTF. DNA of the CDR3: TGTGCCAGCAGTTACCTACAGGGGGATTATGGCTACACCTTC.

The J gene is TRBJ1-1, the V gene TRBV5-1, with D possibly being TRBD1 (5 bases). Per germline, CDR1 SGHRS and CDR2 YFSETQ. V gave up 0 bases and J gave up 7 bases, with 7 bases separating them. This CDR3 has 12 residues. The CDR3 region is CASSLGQGEAFF. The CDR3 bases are TGCGCCAGCAGCTTGGGGCAGGGTGAAGCTTTCTTT.

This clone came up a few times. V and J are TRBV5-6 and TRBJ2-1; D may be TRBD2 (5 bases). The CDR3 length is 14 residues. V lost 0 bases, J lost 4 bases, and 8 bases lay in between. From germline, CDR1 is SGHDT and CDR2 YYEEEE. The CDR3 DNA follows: TGTGCCAGCAGCTTGGTTACTAGTTACAATGAGCAGTTCTTC. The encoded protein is CASSLVTSYNEQFF. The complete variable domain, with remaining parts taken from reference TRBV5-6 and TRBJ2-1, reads DAGVTQSPTHLIKTRGQQVTLRCSPKSGHDTVSWYQQALGQGPQFIFQYYEEEERQRGNFPDRFSGHQFPNYSSELNVNALLLGDSALYLCASSLVTSYNEQFFGPGTRLTVL.

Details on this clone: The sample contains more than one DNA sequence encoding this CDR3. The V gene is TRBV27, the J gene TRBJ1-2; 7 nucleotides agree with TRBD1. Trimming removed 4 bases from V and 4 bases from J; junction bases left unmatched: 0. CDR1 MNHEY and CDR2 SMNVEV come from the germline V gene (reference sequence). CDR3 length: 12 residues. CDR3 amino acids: CASSSGGYGYTF. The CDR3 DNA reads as TGTGCCAGCAGTTCAGGGGGCTATGGCTACACCTTC.

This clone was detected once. As DNA, the CDR3 is TGTGCCAGCAGGAAGCACGGGAGGAACCAAGAGACCCAGTACTTC. Translated: CASRKHGRNQETQYF. V is TRBV9 and J is TRBJ2-5; TRBD2 agrees at 7 bases. CDR1 is SGDLS and CDR2 is YYNGEE in the germline V gene. The CDR3 totals 15 residues. V dropped 5 bases and J dropped 0; count of bases not matched to a gene: 7. Full variable domain (remainder filled in from reference TRBV9 and TRBJ2-5): DSGVTQTPKHLITATGQRVTLRCSPRSGDLSVYWYQQSLDQGLQFLIQYYNGEERAKGNILERFSAQQFPDLHSELNLSSLELGDSALYFCASRKHGRNQETQYFGPGTRLLVL.

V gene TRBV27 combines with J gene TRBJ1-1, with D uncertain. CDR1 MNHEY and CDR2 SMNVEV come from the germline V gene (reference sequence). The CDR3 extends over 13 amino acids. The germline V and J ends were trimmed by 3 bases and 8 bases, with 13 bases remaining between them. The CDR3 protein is CASSFGGPREAFF. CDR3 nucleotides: TGTGCCAGCAGTTTCGGCGGCCCCCGGGAAGCTTTCTTT.

The CDR3, as DNA: TGTGCCAACACCGGCCGCAGACTAGCTGAGAACAATGAGCAGTTCTTC. Translation gives CANTGRRLAENNEQFF. The J gene is TRBJ2-1, the V gene TRBV7-9, with 7 nucleotides matching TRBD2. Germline CDR1 and CDR2: SEHNR and FQNEAQ (reference sequence). V was clipped by 10 bases and J by 5 bases; unmatched bases: 17. The CDR3 is made up of 16 amino acids.

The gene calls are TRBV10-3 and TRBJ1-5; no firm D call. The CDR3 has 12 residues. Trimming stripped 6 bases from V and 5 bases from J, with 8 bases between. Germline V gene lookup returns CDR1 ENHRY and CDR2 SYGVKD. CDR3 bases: TGTGCCATCAGGACCGGAGATCAGCCCCAGCATTTT. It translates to CAIRTGDQPQHF.

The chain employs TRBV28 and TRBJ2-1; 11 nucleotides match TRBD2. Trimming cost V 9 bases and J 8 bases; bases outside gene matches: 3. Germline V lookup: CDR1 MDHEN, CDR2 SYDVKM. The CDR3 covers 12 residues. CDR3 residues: CASSGREDEQFF. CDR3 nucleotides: TGTGCCAGTAGCGGGAGGGAGGATGAGCAGTTCTTC.

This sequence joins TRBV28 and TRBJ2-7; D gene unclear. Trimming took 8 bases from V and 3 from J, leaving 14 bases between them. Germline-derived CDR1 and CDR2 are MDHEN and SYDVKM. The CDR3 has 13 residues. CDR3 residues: CASQPLGYYEQYF. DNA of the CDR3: TGTGCCAGCCAGCCCCTCGGGTACTACGAGCAGTACTTC.

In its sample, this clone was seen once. CDR3 nucleotide sequence: TGCGCCAGCAGCTTGGGGCTTCGCGGTTATAGCACAGATACGCAGTATTTT. Translated: CASSLGLRGYSTDTQYF. The gene calls are TRBV5-1 and TRBJ2-3; the D is unclear. The CDR3 contains 17 residues. V was pared by 0 bases and J by 0 bases, with 14 bases between. In germline, CDR1 is SGHRS, CDR2 YFSETQ.

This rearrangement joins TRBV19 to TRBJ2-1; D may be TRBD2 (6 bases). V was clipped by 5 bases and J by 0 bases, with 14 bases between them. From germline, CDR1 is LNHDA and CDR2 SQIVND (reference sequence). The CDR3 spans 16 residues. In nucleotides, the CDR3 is TGTGCCAGTAGTCCTCGGGACTCGAGCTCCTACAATGAGCAGTTCTTC. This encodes CASSPRDSSSYNEQFF.

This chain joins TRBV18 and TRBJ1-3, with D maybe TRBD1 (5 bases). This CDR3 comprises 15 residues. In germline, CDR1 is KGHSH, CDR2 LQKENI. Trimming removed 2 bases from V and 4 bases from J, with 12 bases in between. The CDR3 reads CASSPSREAGNTIYF. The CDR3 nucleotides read TGTGCCAGCTCACCATCCAGGGAAGCCGGAAACACCATATATTTT.

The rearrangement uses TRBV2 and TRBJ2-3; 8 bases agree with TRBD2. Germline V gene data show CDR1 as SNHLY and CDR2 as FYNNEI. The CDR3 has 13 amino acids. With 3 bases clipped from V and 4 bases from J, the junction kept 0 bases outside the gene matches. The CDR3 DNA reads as TGTGCCAGCAGTGAGCGGGAGGCAGATACGCAGTATTTT. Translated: CASSEREADTQYF.

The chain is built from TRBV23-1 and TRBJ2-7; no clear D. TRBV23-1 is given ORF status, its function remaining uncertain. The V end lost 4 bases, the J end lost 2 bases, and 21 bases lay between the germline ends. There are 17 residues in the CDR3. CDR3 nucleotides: TGCGCCAGCAGTCCCGGCTTGAAAGAGGCCGGAACCTACGAGCAGTACGTC. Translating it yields CASSPGLKEAGTYEQYV.

In DNA form, the CDR3 reads TGTGCCAGCAGTAGAGGGACAGCAGATTTCAATATTTTGAAACTGTTTTTT. This encodes CASSRGTADFNILKLFF. This chain links TRBV28 with TRBJ1-4; TRBD1 aligns across 7 bases. Per the germline V gene, CDR1 is MDHEN and CDR2 is SYDVKM. With V trimmed by 5 bases and J by 11 bases, 20 bases remained unmatched. This CDR3 is built from 17 residues.

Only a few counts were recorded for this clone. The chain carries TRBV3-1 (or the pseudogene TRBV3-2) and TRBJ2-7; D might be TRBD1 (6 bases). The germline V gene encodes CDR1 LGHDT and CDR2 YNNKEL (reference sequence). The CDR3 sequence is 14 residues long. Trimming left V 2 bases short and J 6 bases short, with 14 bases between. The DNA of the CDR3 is TGTGCCAGCAGCCAAAGAGCAGGGGTCGGCGAGCAGTACGTC. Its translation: CASSQRAGVGEQYV.